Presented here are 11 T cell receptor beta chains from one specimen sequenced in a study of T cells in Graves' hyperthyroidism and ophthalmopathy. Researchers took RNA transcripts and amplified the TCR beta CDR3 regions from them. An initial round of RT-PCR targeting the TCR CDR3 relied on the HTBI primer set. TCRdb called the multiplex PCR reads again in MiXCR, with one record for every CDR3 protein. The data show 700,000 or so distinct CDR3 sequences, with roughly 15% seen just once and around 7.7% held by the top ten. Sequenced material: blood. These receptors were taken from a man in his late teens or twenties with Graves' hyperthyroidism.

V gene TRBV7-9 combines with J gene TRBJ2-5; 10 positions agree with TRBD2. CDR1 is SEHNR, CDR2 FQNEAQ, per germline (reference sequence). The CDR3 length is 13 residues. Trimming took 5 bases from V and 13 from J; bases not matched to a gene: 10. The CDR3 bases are TGTGCCAGCAGCCGCCAACTAGCGGGGCGTTTGTACTTC. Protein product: CASSRQLAGRLYF.

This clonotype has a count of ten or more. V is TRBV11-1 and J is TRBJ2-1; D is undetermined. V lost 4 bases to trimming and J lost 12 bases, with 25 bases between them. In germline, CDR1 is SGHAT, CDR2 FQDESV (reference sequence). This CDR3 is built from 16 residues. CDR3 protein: CASSSKAPREVFGQFF. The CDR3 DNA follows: TGTGCCAGCAGCTCTAAAGCTCCCCGAGAGGTCTTTGGGCAGTTCTTC.

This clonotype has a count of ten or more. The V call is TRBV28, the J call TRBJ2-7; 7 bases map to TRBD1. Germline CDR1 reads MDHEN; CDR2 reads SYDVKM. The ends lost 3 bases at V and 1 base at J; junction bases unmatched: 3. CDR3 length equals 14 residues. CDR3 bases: TGTGCCAGCAGTTTTGAGACAGGGTCCTACGAGCAGTACTTC. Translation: CASSFETGSYEQYF.

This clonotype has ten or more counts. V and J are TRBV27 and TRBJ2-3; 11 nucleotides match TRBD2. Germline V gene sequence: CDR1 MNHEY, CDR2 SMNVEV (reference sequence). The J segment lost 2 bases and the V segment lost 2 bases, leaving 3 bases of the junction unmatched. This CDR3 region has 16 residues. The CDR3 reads CASSLGTSGTTDTQYF. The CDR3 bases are TGTGCCAGCAGTTTAGGGACTAGCGGAACCACAGATACGCAGTATTTT.

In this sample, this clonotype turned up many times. The DNA of the CDR3 is TGCAGTGCTAGAGACATTGGGGGACAGGGCACAGATACGCAGTATTTT. It specifies CSARDIGGQGTDTQYF. The chain uses TRBV20-1 and TRBJ2-3; 8 positions match TRBD1. V gave up 0 bases and J gave up 1 base; unmatched junction bases: 6. The CDR3 extends over 16 amino acids. The germline V gene encodes CDR1 DFQATT and CDR2 SNEGSKA (reference sequence).

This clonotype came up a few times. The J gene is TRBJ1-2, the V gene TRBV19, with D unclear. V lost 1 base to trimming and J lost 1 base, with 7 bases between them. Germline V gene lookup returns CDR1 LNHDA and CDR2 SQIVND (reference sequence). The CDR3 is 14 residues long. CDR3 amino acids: CASSIVGVNYGYTF. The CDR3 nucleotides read TGTGCCAGTAGTATAGTTGGGGTTAACTATGGCTACACCTTC.

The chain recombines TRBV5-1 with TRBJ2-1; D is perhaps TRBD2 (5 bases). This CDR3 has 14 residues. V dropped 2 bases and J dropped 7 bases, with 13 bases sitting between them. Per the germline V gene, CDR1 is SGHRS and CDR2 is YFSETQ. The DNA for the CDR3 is TGCGCCAGCAGCTTAGACCTGCCGGGGAATGAGCAGTTCTTC. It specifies CASSLDLPGNEQFF. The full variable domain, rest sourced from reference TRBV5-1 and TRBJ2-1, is KAGVTQTPRYLIKTRGQQVTLSCSPISGHRSVSWYQQTPGQGLQFLFEYFSETQRNKGNFPGRFSGRQFSNSRSEMNVSTLELGDSALYLCASSLDLPGNEQFFGPGTRLTVL.

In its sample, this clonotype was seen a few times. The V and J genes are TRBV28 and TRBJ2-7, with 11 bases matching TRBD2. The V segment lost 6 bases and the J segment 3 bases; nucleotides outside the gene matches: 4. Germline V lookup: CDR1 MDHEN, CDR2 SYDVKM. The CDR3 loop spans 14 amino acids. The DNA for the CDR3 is TGTGCCAGCAGGTCCCTAGCGGGAGGCTACGAGCAGTACTTC. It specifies CASRSLAGGYEQYF.

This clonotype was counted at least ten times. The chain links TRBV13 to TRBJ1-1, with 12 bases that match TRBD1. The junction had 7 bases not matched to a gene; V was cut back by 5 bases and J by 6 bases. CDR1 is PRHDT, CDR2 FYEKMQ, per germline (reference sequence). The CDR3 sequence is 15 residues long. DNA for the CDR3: TGTGCCAGCAGCCCTGGGACAGGGGGCGTGGCTGAAGCTTTCTTT. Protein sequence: CASSPGTGGVAEAFF.

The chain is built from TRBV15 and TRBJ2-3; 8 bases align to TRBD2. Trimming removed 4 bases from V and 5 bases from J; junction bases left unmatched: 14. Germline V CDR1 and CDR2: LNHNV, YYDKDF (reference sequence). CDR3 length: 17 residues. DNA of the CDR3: TGTGCCACCAGCAACGGGAGGGCCGGGGGGTCGCAAGATACGCAGTATTTT. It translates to CATSNGRAGGSQDTQYF.

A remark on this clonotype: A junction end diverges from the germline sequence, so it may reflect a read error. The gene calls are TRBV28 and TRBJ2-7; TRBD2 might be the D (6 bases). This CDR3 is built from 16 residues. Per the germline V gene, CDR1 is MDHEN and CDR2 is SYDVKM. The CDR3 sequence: CVSSLGGGMLSYEQYF. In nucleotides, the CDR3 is TGTGTCAGCAGTTTAGGCGGCGGGATGCTTTCCTACGAGCAGTACTTC. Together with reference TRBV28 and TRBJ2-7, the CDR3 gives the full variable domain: DVKVTQSSRYLVKRTGEKVFLECVQDMDHENMFWYRQDPGLGLRLIYFSYDVKMKEKGDIPEGYSVSREKKERFSLILESASTNQTSMYLCVSSLGGGMLSYEQYFGPGTRLTVT.